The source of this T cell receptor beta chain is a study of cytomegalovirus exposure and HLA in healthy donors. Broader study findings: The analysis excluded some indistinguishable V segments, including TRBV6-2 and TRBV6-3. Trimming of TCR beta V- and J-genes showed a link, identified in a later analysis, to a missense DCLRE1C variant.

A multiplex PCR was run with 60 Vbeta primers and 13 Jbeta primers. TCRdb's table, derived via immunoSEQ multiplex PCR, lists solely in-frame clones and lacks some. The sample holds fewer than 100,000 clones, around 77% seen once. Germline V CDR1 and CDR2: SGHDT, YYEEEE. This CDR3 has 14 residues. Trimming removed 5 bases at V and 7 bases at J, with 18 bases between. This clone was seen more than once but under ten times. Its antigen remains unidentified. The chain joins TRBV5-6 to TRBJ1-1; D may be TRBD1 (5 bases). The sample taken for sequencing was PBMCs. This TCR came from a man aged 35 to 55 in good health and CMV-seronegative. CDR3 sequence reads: CASRPWGGSDEAFF. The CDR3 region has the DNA TGTGCCAGCAGGCCCTGGGGGGGATCGGATGAAGCTTTCTTT. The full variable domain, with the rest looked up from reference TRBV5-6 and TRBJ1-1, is DAGVTQSPTHLIKTRGQQVTLRCSPKSGHDTVSWYQQALGQGPQFIFQYYEEEERQRGNFPDRFSGHQFPNYSSELNVNALLLGDSALYLCASRPWGGSDEAFFGQGTRLTVV.